The 15 T cell receptor beta chains given below trace back to one sample, sequenced in a study of blood T cell repertoires in COVID-19. Assay used: immunoSEQ multiplex PCR; TCRdb lists only in-frame clones, some missing. The sample has about 220,000 clones, about four fifths seen once. The sample taken for sequencing was PBMCs or T cells enriched from blood (not recorded which). Receptors were obtained from a woman in her thirties or forties with acute COVID-19.

V is TRBV19 and J is TRBJ2-1, with TRBD1 matching 10 bases. The germline gives CDR1 LNHDA, CDR2 SQIVND (reference sequence). The CDR3 is made up of 13 amino acids. J lost 4 bases, V lost 8 bases, and 2 bases had no gene match. For the CDR3, the DNA is TGTGCCAGTCAGGGACAGGGGTACAATGAGCAGTTCTTC. Translating gives CASQGQGYNEQFF.

V usage is TRBV16 and J usage is TRBJ1-2, with TRBD1 identical over 8 bases. This CDR3 has 12 amino acids. Germline V gene sequence: CDR1 KGHSY, CDR2 FQNENV. V lost 4 bases, J lost 8 bases, and 3 bases stayed unmatched. CDR3 in amino acids: CASSRQGAGYTF. The CDR3 DNA is TGTGCCAGCAGCCGCCAGGGGGCGGGCTACACCTTC.

The rearrangement links TRBV3-1 (or the pseudogene TRBV3-2) to TRBJ2-1; 10 positions match TRBD2. Germline CDR1 and CDR2: LGHDT and YNNKEL (reference sequence). V lost 4 bases to trimming and J lost 7 bases; unmatched junction nucleotides: 13. The CDR3 extends over 17 amino acids. CDR3 loop: CASSPTPLAGVQNEQFF. The CDR3 DNA follows: TGTGCCAGCAGCCCAACACCTCTAGCGGGAGTTCAAAATGAGCAGTTCTTC.

This chain uses TRBV4-1 with TRBJ2-3, with 13 bases fitting TRBD2. Germline CDR1 MGHRA, CDR2 YSYEKL. The CDR3 spans 18 residues. Trimming removed 1 base from V and 3 bases from J; junction bases left unmatched: 7. CDR3 residues: CASSQGTSGSGYTDTQYF. The CDR3 DNA sequence: TGCGCCAGCAGCCAAGGGACTAGCGGGAGCGGGTATACAGATACGCAGTATTTT.

This clone was counted a few times. This chain connects TRBV7-2 to TRBJ1-2; D gene uncertain. Germline V gene lookup returns CDR1 SGHTA and CDR2 FQGNSA. CDR3 length: 14 amino acids. Trimming removed 3 bases at V and 8 bases at J, with 16 bases between. CDR3 nucleotide sequence: TGTGCCAGCAGCTTCCGGATGTCGGGAGGGGGCTACACCTTC. This codes for CASSFRMSGGGYTF.

The chain is built from TRBV7-3 and TRBJ2-5; TRBD2 matches 8 bases. The V gene's germline CDR1 is SGHTA and CDR2 FQGTGA. The CDR3 spans 15 residues. V was clipped by 5 bases and J by 4 bases; unmatched bases: 9. The CDR3 DNA sequence: TGTGCCAGCAGCCGCAGCGGGAGTGCAGGAGAGACCCAGTACTTC. Translated, it gives CASSRSGSAGETQYF.

V is TRBV6-5 and J is TRBJ1-6; D possibly corresponds to TRBD1 (6 bases). Germline-derived CDR1 and CDR2 are MNHEY and SVGAGI. V lost 4 bases, J lost 18 bases, and 19 bases lay in between. The length of the CDR3 is 13 residues. The CDR3 DNA follows: TGTGCCAGCAGTTCCGGGCAGGGGATCGTTTCCCACTTT. Amino acids: CASSSGQGIVSHF.

The chain has TRBV7-9 and TRBJ2-7; 11 bases match TRBD1. Germline CDR1 and CDR2: SEHNR and FQNEAQ (reference sequence). The CDR3 has 16 residues. V was clipped by 1 base and J by 5 bases; unmatched bases: 7. The CDR3 loop is CASSLGGTGGAHEQYF. The DNA of the CDR3 is TGTGCCAGCAGCTTAGGCGGGACAGGGGGGGCCCACGAGCAGTACTTC.

The CDR3 region is CASSLVPGSTGELFF. In DNA, the CDR3 is TGTGCCAGCAGCTTAGTTCCTGGGAGCACCGGGGAGCTGTTTTTT. The chain recombines TRBV7-2 with TRBJ2-2, with a tentative D call TRBD2 (5 bases). This CDR3 region has 15 residues. Looked up from germline, CDR1 is SGHTA and CDR2 is FQGNSA. Deletions cut 1 base from V and 4 bases from J, with 10 bases between.

Here the CDR3 reads CASSSGRELWSYTF. The CDR3, as DNA: TGTGCCAGCAGTTCGGGTCGGGAGCTATGGAGCTACACCTTC. V is TRBV6-2 or TRBV6-3 and J is TRBJ1-2; D remains unclear. Per the germline V gene, CDR1 is MNHEY and CDR2 is SVGEGT. The CDR3 is made up of 14 amino acids. Deletions cut 4 bases from V and 9 bases from J, with 18 bases between.

About this clone: Other nucleotide sequences in the sample specify the same CDR3. The chain has TRBV6-5 and TRBJ1-2; 8 nucleotides line up with TRBD1. J was trimmed by 4 bases and V by 6 bases; bases with no gene match: 4. This CDR3 comprises 13 residues. CDR1 and CDR2 from the germline V gene are MNHEY and SVGAGI. CDR3 coding DNA: TGTGCCAGCAGCCCCGGGACAGGCTATGGCTACACCTTC. As protein: CASSPGTGYGYTF.

The chain is built from TRBV10-2 and TRBJ2-5, with TRBD2 matching 8 bases. The germline V gene encodes CDR1 WSHSY and CDR2 SAAADI. V trimming: 6 bases; J trimming: 1 base; junction bases outside the gene matches: 4. This CDR3 is built from 14 residues. CDR3 sequence: CASSAAGAQETQYF. In DNA form, the CDR3 reads TGCGCCAGCAGCGCAGCGGGGGCCCAAGAGACCCAGTACTTC.

The chain links TRBV5-4 to TRBJ1-1; the match to TRBD1 covers 9 bases. This CDR3 region has 14 residues. V lost 4 bases and J lost 8; bases outside the gene matches: 9. In germline, CDR1 is SGHNT, CDR2 YYREEE (reference sequence). The CDR3 sequence is CASSPGTGFFEAFF. The CDR3 DNA reads as TGTGCCAGCAGCCCGGGGACAGGGTTCTTCGAAGCTTTCTTT. Variable domain in full (rest from reference TRBV5-4 and TRBJ1-1): ETGVTQSPTHLIKTRGQQVTLRCSSQSGHNTVSWYQQALGQGPQFIFQYYREEENGRGNFPPRFSGLQFPNYSSELNVNALELDDSALYLCASSPGTGFFEAFFGQGTRLTVV.

This clone was picked up one time. This chain uses TRBV19 with TRBJ1-1; D is possibly TRBD1 (5 bases). Germline V lookup: CDR1 LNHDA, CDR2 SQIVND (reference sequence). The ends were cut back, 4 bases at V and 1 base at J, with 10 bases in the middle. This CDR3 has 14 residues. CDR3 coding DNA: TGTGCCAGTAGTAGCGGGACCTCGAACACTGAAGCTTTCTTT. Its translation is CASSSGTSNTEAFF.

J is TRBJ2-3 and V is TRBV28; maybe TRBD2 (6 bases). Germline lookup yields CDR1 MDHEN and CDR2 SYDVKM. This CDR3 comprises 16 residues. The V end lost 1 base, the J end lost 0 bases, and 11 bases lay between the germline ends. The CDR3 nucleotides read TGTGCCAGCAGTTTATTGACGGGAGCGAGCACAGATACGCAGTATTTT. Encoded protein: CASSLLTGASTDTQYF.